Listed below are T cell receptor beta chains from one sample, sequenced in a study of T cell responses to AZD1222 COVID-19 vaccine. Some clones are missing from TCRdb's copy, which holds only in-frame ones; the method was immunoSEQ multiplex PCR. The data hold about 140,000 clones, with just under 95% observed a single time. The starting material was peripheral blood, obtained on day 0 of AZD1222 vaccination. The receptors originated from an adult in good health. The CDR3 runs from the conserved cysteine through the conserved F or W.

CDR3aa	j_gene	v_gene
CASSSGQGPGFGYTF	TRBJ1-2	TRBV7-2
CASSGGTGLGSDEQFF	TRBJ2-1	TRBV5-1
CASSSRRTGTDTQYF	TRBJ2-3	TRBV7-2
CASSGGRGTGETQYF	TRBJ2-5	TRBV21-1
CASRNPGALNSPLHF	TRBJ1-6	TRBV25-1
CASSYDPRTGDNYGYTF	TRBJ1-2	TRBV5-1
CASSFRAGTGKNEQFF	TRBJ2-1	TRBV7-2
CASSQTGAEQFF	TRBJ2-1	TRBV4-1
CASSEQGAGQPQHF	TRBJ1-5	TRBV6-4
CATSAGGLAGAGEQFF	TRBJ2-1	TRBV24-1
CASSLGQGNTEAFF	TRBJ1-1	TRBV7-2
CASSEAPTGPQPQHF	TRBJ1-5	TRBV6-1
CASSLVSRRQGEYRAKLFF	TRBJ1-4	TRBV7-9
CASRSIAPGSSGNTIYF	TRBJ1-3	TRBV5-1
CASSLFLGQGDYGYTF	TRBJ1-2	TRBV28
CASSGTSGRAGEQFF	TRBJ2-1	TRBV6-5
CATSDPGTGGDTRYTF	TRBJ1-2	TRBV24-1
CASSLVRVRGGEFF	TRBJ2-1	TRBV7-2
CASSYSVAGRGGELFF	TRBJ2-2	TRBV6-5
CASSLGQTSTDTQYF	TRBJ2-3	TRBV5-1
CASAMGIRNEQFF	TRBJ2-1	TRBV28
CASSSPGQSYGYTF	TRBJ1-2	TRBV5-1
CASREVDSPLHF	TRBJ1-6	TRBV28
CSVAAGKNTDTQYF	TRBJ2-3	TRBV29-1
CASSEPKGTGYGYTF	TRBJ1-2	TRBV5-1
CASWPWGMGGYTF	TRBJ1-2	TRBV12-3/TRBV12-4
CASSSPGTKDTGELFF	TRBJ2-2	TRBV7-6
CASSHSGTVNSPLHF	TRBJ1-6	TRBV5-4
CASSLEGQGTLSYNSPLHF	TRBJ1-6	TRBV5-1
CASSQGVSPLHF	TRBJ1-6	TRBV6-5
CASSQEGIRGRSYNSPLHF	TRBJ1-6	TRBV4-2
CASSSRALSGNTIYF	TRBJ1-3	TRBV3-1/TRBV3-2
CASSFLTGGLNTGELFF	TRBJ2-2	TRBV7-9
CASSSRGGNTEAFF	TRBJ1-1	TRBV6-5
CASSLAYRSTGGYEQFF	TRBJ2-1	TRBV11-3
CASSPVSRGYTF	TRBJ1-2	TRBV18
CASSLDTWNTEAFF	TRBJ1-1	TRBV5-1
CASSPTTGSSYEQYF	TRBJ2-7	TRBV18
CASSPLAGGPNEQFF	TRBJ2-1	TRBV18
CASSPRTGVRYGYTF	TRBJ1-2	TRBV6-5
CASSQGRGALGNQPQHF	TRBJ1-5	TRBV3-1/TRBV3-2
CASSIGVSWDTSYNEQFF	TRBJ2-1	TRBV19
CASSQGGATQPQHF	TRBJ1-5	TRBV6-5
CASSPGGASGNTIYF	TRBJ1-3	TRBV7-9
CASRDNTEAFF	TRBJ1-1	TRBV28
CASRPTAAFYNSPLHF	TRBJ1-6	TRBV4-1
CASNPFRDTRSSYEQYF	TRBJ2-7	TRBV21-1
CASSPGETQYF	TRBJ2-5	TRBV2
CASSPRWPRTYEQYF	TRBJ2-7	TRBV5-1
CASSLGGGTYEQYF	TRBJ2-7	TRBV11-2